A selection of T cell receptor beta chains follows, all from one sample in a study of blood T cells in healthy people across ages. TCRdb redid the calling of the 5' RACE reads with MiXCR, one entry per CDR3 protein. Seen here are roughly 700,000 distinct CDR3 sequences, roughly 49% observed once, and the top ten hold under 35%. Source material: blood. These receptors all stem from a woman in her sixties or seventies in good health. CDR3s include the opening cysteine and the closing phenylalanine or tryptophan. A D gene is named only where the DNA matches it firmly. Clone size is given for some rows only: seen once, a few or many times, or a class if the clone is expanded.

TRBV9	NA	few	TRBJ2-1	CASSDKGDSYNEQFF	TGTGCCAGCAGCGACAAAGGTGACAGCTACAATGAGCAGTTCTTC
TRBV20-1	TRBD2	NA	TRBJ2-2	CSANRAGGGPGELFF	TGCAGTGCTAATCGGGCGGGAGGGGGGCCCGGGGAGCTGTTTTTT
TRBV9	TRBD1	NA	TRBJ1-2	CASKRDRGFGYTF	TGTGCCAGCAAGCGGGACAGGGGGTTCGGCTACACCTTC
TRBV10-3	TRBD1	NA	TRBJ2-7	CATGQGPSYEQYF	TGTGCCACGGGACAGGGGCCGTCCTACGAGCAGTACTTC
TRBV7-8	NA	few	TRBJ2-1	CASSLGAGPVGNEQFF	TGTGCCAGCAGCTTGGGAGCAGGGCCAGTCGGGAATGAGCAGTTCTTC
TRBV6-2/TRBV6-3	NA	few	TRBJ2-1	CASSSQLAESYNEQFF	TGTGCCAGCAGTTCCCAACTAGCAGAATCCTACAATGAGCAGTTCTTC
TRBV4-2	TRBD2	NA	TRBJ2-3	CASSQESLAGGTDMQYF	TGTGCCAGCAGCCAAGAGTCCCTGGCGGGAGGAACAGATATGCAGTATTTT
TRBV6-6	TRBD1	NA	TRBJ1-2	CASEGATNYGYTF	TGTGCCAGCGAGGGGGCTACTAACTATGGCTACACCTTC
TRBV7-8	TRBD1	NA	TRBJ2-3	CASSSGPGQGGDTQYF	TGTGCCAGCAGCTCCGGACCAGGACAGGGAGGAGATACGCAGTATTTT
TRBV29-1	TRBD1	few	TRBJ2-3	CSVCRDRVLDTQYF	TGCAGCGTTTGCCGGGACAGGGTATTAGATACGCAGTATTTT
TRBV9	NA	NA	TRBJ2-5	CASSVGQVETQYF	TGTGCCAGCAGCGTAGGACAGGTGGAGACCCAGTACTTC
TRBV7-2	NA	NA	TRBJ2-7	CASSLARREAQYF	TGTGCCAGCAGCTTAGCCCGACGGGAAGCGCAGTACTTC
TRBV20-1	TRBD1	once	TRBJ1-1	CSARDAGGNTEAFF	TGCAGTGCTAGAGATGCAGGGGGGAACACTGAAGCTTTCTTT
TRBV27	NA	NA	TRBJ2-3	CASSLPAASGTDTQYF	TGTGCCAGCAGTTTGCCAGCGGCTAGCGGCACAGATACGCAGTATTTT
TRBV4-1	NA	once	TRBJ2-1	CASSWVQGLYNEQFF	TGCGCCAGCAGCTGGGTACAGGGACTCTACAATGAGCAGTTCTTC
TRBV7-2	NA	few	TRBJ2-3	CASSLAPGSTDTQYF	TGTGCCAGCAGCTTAGCGCCCGGAAGCACAGATACGCAGTATTTT
TRBV5-5	TRBD1	NA	TRBJ2-3	CASSPRTGATTDTQYF	TGTGCCAGCAGCCCTAGGACAGGGGCCACCACAGATACGCAGTATTTT
TRBV7-2	TRBD1	many	TRBJ2-7	CASSLTGMGAYEQYF	TGTGCCAGCAGCTTGACAGGGATGGGAGCCTACGAGCAGTACTTC
TRBV7-2	NA	NA	TRBJ2-4	CASSLVAAKGAKNIQYF	TGTGCCAGCAGCTTAGTTGCGGCAAAGGGGGCCAAAAACATTCAGTACTTC